Listed below are T cell receptor beta chains from one sample, sequenced in a study of control samples from healthy donors and cancer patients. Generated by immunoSEQ multiplex PCR, the TCRdb table keeps only in-frame clones and is missing some. The repertoire holds about 110,000 clones, with 75% to 95% as singletons. Sequencing input: blood. These receptors were collected from a human donor in good health. The donor label of this sample is uncertain. CDR3s include the opening cysteine and the closing phenylalanine or tryptophan. A D gene is named only where the DNA matches it firmly. The size entry is marked missing in some rows and otherwise reads once, few, many or a size class.

v_gene: TRBV29-1
abundance: .
j_gene: TRBJ1-2
d_gene: .
CDR3aa: CSVGLRGRDYGYTF
CDR3nt: TGCAGCGTTGGACTGAGAGGGAGGGACTATGGCTACACCTTC

v_gene: TRBV5-6
abundance: .
j_gene: TRBJ1-1
d_gene: .
CDR3aa: CASSLGKPWNTEAFF
CDR3nt: TGTGCCAGCAGCTTGGGGAAGCCGTGGAACACTGAAGCTTTCTTT

v_gene: TRBV5-1
abundance: .
j_gene: TRBJ2-1
d_gene: TRBD2
CDR3aa: CASSLLAGVMGNEQFF
CDR3nt: TGCGCCAGCAGCCTATTAGCGGGGGTAATGGGAAATGAGCAGTTCTTC

v_gene: TRBV6-2/TRBV6-3
abundance: .
j_gene: TRBJ2-3
d_gene: .
CDR3aa: CASSYAGFGTDTQYF
CDR3nt: TGTGCCAGCAGTTATGCGGGGTTCGGGACAGATACGCAGTATTTT

v_gene: TRBV7-8
abundance: .
j_gene: TRBJ1-5
d_gene: .
CDR3aa: CASSLVGARGNQPQHF
CDR3nt: TGTGCCAGCAGCTTAGTGGGGGCTCGGGGCAATCAGCCCCAGCATTTT

v_gene: TRBV12-3/TRBV12-4
abundance: .
j_gene: TRBJ1-2
d_gene: .
CDR3aa: CASSFTDNYGYTF
CDR3nt: TGTGCCAGCAGTTTTACAGACAACTATGGCTACACCTTC

v_gene: TRBV11-2
abundance: .
j_gene: TRBJ1-2
d_gene: .
CDR3aa: CASSPLGQAQYYGYTF
CDR3nt: TGTGCCAGCAGCCCCCTGGGGCAGGCCCAATACTATGGCTACACCTTC

v_gene: TRBV6-2/TRBV6-3
abundance: once
j_gene: TRBJ1-1
d_gene: .
CDR3aa: CASSLLNTEAFF
CDR3nt: TGTGCCAGCAGTTTGCTGAACACTGAAGCTTTCTTT

v_gene: TRBV5-8
abundance: .
j_gene: TRBJ2-1
d_gene: .
CDR3aa: CASSLARYTGNYNEQFF
CDR3nt: TGTGCCAGCAGCTTGGCCCGTTATACAGGGAATTACAATGAGCAGTTCTTC

v_gene: TRBV30
abundance: .
j_gene: TRBJ1-2
d_gene: .
CDR3aa: CAWSVPGRNGYTF
CDR3nt: TGTGCCTGGAGTGTACCGGGGAGGAATGGCTACACCTTC

v_gene: TRBV3-1/TRBV3-2
abundance: .
j_gene: TRBJ2-1
d_gene: .
CDR3aa: CASSQDPGDGYNEQFF
CDR3nt: TGTGCCAGCAGCCAAGATCCAGGGGATGGGTACAATGAGCAGTTCTTC

v_gene: TRBV18
abundance: .
j_gene: TRBJ1-1
d_gene: .
CDR3aa: CASSLSENTEAFF
CDR3nt: TGTGCCAGCTCCCTTTCTGAGAACACTGAAGCTTTCTTT

v_gene: TRBV6-5
abundance: once
j_gene: TRBJ1-1
d_gene: .
CDR3aa: CASTRAGVNTEAFF
CDR3nt: TGTGCCAGCACGCGCGCGGGGGTAAACACTGAAGCTTTCTTT

v_gene: TRBV7-8
abundance: .
j_gene: TRBJ2-1
d_gene: TRBD1
CDR3aa: CASSRDRGPYNEQFF
CDR3nt: TGTGCCAGCAGCCGAGACAGGGGGCCGTACAATGAGCAGTTCTTC

v_gene: TRBV25-1
abundance: few
j_gene: TRBJ2-3
d_gene: .
CDR3aa: CASSDGLRKSPWSTQYF
CDR3nt: TGTGCCAGCAGTGACGGACTTAGAAAAAGCCCTTGGAGTACGCAGTATTTT

v_gene: TRBV6-5
abundance: .
j_gene: TRBJ1-1
d_gene: .
CDR3aa: CASRRDRTDYTEAFF
CDR3nt: TGTGCCAGCAGGAGAGACCGAACCGACTACACTGAAGCTTTCTTT

v_gene: TRBV15
abundance: .
j_gene: TRBJ2-5
d_gene: .
CDR3aa: CATSRVGTKQETQYF
CDR3nt: TGTGCCACCAGCAGAGTTGGGACAAAACAAGAGACCCAGTACTTC

v_gene: TRBV19
abundance: many
j_gene: TRBJ1-2
d_gene: TRBD1
CDR3aa: CASNPQGINYGYTF
CDR3nt: TGTGCCAGTAACCCACAGGGGATTAACTATGGCTACACCTTC